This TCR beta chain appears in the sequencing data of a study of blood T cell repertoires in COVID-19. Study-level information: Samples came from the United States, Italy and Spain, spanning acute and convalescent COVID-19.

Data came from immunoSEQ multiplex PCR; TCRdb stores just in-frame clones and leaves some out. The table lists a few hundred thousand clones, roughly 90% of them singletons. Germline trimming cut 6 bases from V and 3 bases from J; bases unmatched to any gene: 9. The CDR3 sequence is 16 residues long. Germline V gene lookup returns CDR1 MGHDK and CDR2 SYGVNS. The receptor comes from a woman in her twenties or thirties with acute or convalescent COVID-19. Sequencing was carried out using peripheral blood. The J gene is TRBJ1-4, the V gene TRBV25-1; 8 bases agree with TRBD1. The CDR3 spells CASSQRQGTANEKLFF. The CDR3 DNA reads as TGTGCCAGCAGCCAAAGACAGGGGACGGCTAATGAAAAACTGTTTTTT.